This T cell receptor beta chain was found in a study of blood T cell repertoires in COVID-19. Turning to the study itself: Sources were T cells, B-cell-depleted T cells, or PBMCs; the material itself was cDNA or gDNA.

Per the study methods: Nucleated cell number was recorded as an estimate derived from reference gene primer amplification. Sequencing used immunoSEQ multiplex PCR; TCRdb keeps in-frame clones, though not all of them. That table is the source of V, J and clone size, and D and trimming were worked out from the DNA. Of 200,000 to 300,000 clones listed, roughly four fifths are singletons. The table lists this clone with a count of one. V lost 0 bases to trimming and J lost 2 bases, with 9 bases between them. This CDR3 comprises 14 residues. Per the germline V gene, CDR1 is SGDLS and CDR2 is YYNGEE. The source of this sequence is a man aged 50-59 years with acute or convalescent COVID-19. The chain recombines TRBV9 with TRBJ2-7, with D possibly TRBD1 on 5 matching bases. Sequencing was done on a sample of peripheral blood. This CDR3 is CASSVADTPYEQYF. The CDR3 DNA is TGTGCCAGCAGCGTAGCGGACACACCCTACGAGCAGTACTTC. Full variable domain (outside the CDR3, taken from reference TRBV9 and TRBJ2-7): DSGVTQTPKHLITATGQRVTLRCSPRSGDLSVYWYQQSLDQGLQFLIQYYNGEERAKGNILERFSAQQFPDLHSELNLSSLELGDSALYFCASSVADTPYEQYFGPGTRLTVT.